The rows below give T cell receptor beta chains drawn from one sample of a study of T-cell memory formation after mild COVID-19. TCRdb reprocessed the 5' RACE reads with MiXCR, giving one entry per CDR3 protein. The sample carries 350,000 to 550,000 distinct CDR3 sequences, roughly 18% recorded once. The sequenced sample was PBMCs or a T cell subset sorted from them (not recorded which). These receptors originate from a man aged 18 to 30 who had mild COVID-19 (a few samples of this study predate the infection). Cell type and time point are not known. Each CDR3 is given with its conserved first and last residue. Each record gives: J gene, V gene, D gene, clone size, CDR3 DNA, CDR3 protein. A D gene is named only where the DNA matches it firmly. Some rows mark clone size as missing; the rest say once, few, many or name a class of expanded clone.

TRBJ2-3 TRBV7-3 . . TGTGCCAGCAGCCGTACGGCGGGGACAGATACGCAGTATTTT CASSRTAGTDTQYF
TRBJ1-2 TRBV5-1 . . TGCGCCAGCAGCTTGACCGGGGTAGGCAATAACTATGGCTACACCTTC CASSLTGVGNNYGYTF
TRBJ2-5 TRBV4-1 . few TGCGCCAGCAGCCAAGATGGGGCGGAAGAGACCCAGTACTTC CASSQDGAEETQYF
TRBJ2-1 TRBV6-2/TRBV6-3 . . TGTGCCAGTTGTGAACAGGGAGGTCGTTCCTACAATGAGCAGTTCTTC CASCEQGGRSYNEQFF
TRBJ2-3 TRBV27 . . TGTGCCAGCAGTTTATACGGGGATCTGATTTATACGCAGTATTTT CASSLYGDLIYTQYF
TRBJ2-3 TRBV7-3 TRBD2 few TGTGCCAGCAGCCCTATCGGGGGGGGGAGCACAGATACGCAGTATTTT CASSPIGGGSTDTQYF
TRBJ2-7 TRBV6-6 TRBD2 . TGTGCCAGCAGTTACCACTGGGGGGGGAACCCCTACGAGCAGTACTTC CASSYHWGGNPYEQYF
TRBJ2-3 TRBV29-1 TRBD2 . TGCAGCGTTTTTGATAGCGGGGGGGCCTCAGATACGCAGTATTTT CSVFDSGGASDTQYF
TRBJ1-2 TRBV12-3/TRBV12-4 . once TGTGCCAGCAGTCCTTTCGTGGTCGGCTACACCTTC CASSPFVVGYTF
TRBJ2-3 TRBV24-1 . few TGTGCCACCAGTGATCCGGCTAGAGGATCAGATACGCAGTATTTT CATSDPARGSDTQYF
TRBJ1-1 TRBV27 . . TGTGCCAGCAGGGCAGGGGCGGCCACTGAAGCTTTCTTT CASRAGAATEAFF
TRBJ2-7 TRBV5-4 . . TGTGCCAGCAGCTTTCGGCCGGAGGTCTACGAGCAGTACTTC CASSFRPEVYEQYF
TRBJ2-3 TRBV7-2 TRBD2 . TGTGCCAGCAGCTTAGGGATAGCGGGGGGCACAGATACGCAGTATTTT CASSLGIAGGTDTQYF
TRBJ1-6 TRBV6-5 . . TGTGCCAGCAGGGCGGTCTATAATTCACCCCTCCACTTT CASRAVYNSPLHF
TRBJ2-7 TRBV7-9 . . TGTGCCAGCAGCTCCGGGCTAACCGAGCAGTACTTC CASSSGLTEQYF
TRBJ1-2 TRBV2 . few TGTGCCAGCAGTGAAGCGGGGTATGGCTACACCTTC CASSEAGYGYTF
TRBJ2-1 TRBV28 TRBD2 . TGTGCCAGCAGAGCCGGGACTAGCGTATACAATGAGCAGTTCTTC CASRAGTSVYNEQFF
TRBJ2-1 TRBV30 . . TGTGCCTGGAGCCGAGGACCGAATCCGCTAGACTCGCGTTCCTACAATGAGCAGTTCTTC CAWSRGPNPLDSRSYNEQFF
TRBJ2-1 TRBV10-1 . . TGCGCCAGCAGTGTATCCAGGGCGGATGAGCAGTTCTTC CASSVSRADEQFF
TRBJ2-7 TRBV11-2 TRBD1 . TGTGCCAGCAGCTCCGGGACAGCAACGATGCAGTACTTC CASSSGTATMQYF
TRBJ2-3 TRBV29-1 TRBD2 few TGCAGCGTGGCGACTAGCGGTACTAGCACAGATACGCAGTATTTT CSVATSGTSTDTQYF
TRBJ2-7 TRBV4-2 . few TGTGCCAGCAGCCAAGGGAGGGATGCCAGGTCTATTAACTCCGAGCAGTACTTC CASSQGRDARSINSEQYF
TRBJ2-1 TRBV6-5 TRBD2 few TGTGCCGCCCGGGCTAGCGGGGGCAATGAGCAGTTCTTC CAARASGGNEQFF
TRBJ2-5 TRBV7-9 . . TGTGCCAGCAGCTCCACCGGGACCCCAGCGAAGACCCAGTACTTC CASSSTGTPAKTQYF
TRBJ2-5 TRBV27 . few TGTGCCAGCAGCACTCGCGGGTTGGAGACCCAGTACTTC CASSTRGLETQYF
TRBJ2-6 TRBV7-8 . few TGTGCCTTTTTGGGTTTCTCTGGGGCCAACGTCCTGACTTTC CAFLGFSGANVLTF